A selection of T cell receptor beta chains follows, all from one sample in a study of regulatory T cells in long-lasting Graves disease. TCRdb ran MiXCR on the multiplex PCR reads and lists one entry per CDR3 protein. The data hold roughly 700,000 distinct CDR3 sequences, with 30% observed a single time. Specimen: peripheral blood mononuclear cells (PBMCs), collected when the disease was refractory, from a patient treated with antithyroid drugs. The receptors come from a female donor with Graves disease. Both conserved end residues are part of each CDR3. Fields, in order: V gene, D gene, J gene, CDR3 protein. A D gene is named only where the DNA matches it firmly.

>TRBV5-4|NA|TRBJ1-2
CASSPSGFGYGYTF
>TRBV20-1|TRBD1|TRBJ1-4
CSANRGWGEKLFF
>TRBV25-1|NA|TRBJ1-1
CASSKGQNTEAFF
>TRBV7-2|NA|TRBJ1-2
CASSSTGGLANYGYTF
>TRBV9|TRBD1|TRBJ2-5
CASSSPRDRALQETQYF
>TRBV2|NA|TRBJ2-7
CASSGFRDREQYF
>TRBV6-2/TRBV6-3|TRBD2|TRBJ2-7
CASSKAGTSGGREQYF
>TRBV20-1|NA|TRBJ1-6
CSAARNNSPLHF
>TRBV7-6|NA|TRBJ2-7
CASSQGEAYEQYF
>TRBV29-1|NA|TRBJ2-7
CSVEPSRGEQYF
>TRBV20-1|TRBD1|TRBJ1-4
CSAGTAEKLFF
>TRBV7-3|TRBD2|TRBJ2-2
CASSTGLAPGELFF
>TRBV18|TRBD2|TRBJ2-4
CASSTSGRTKNIQYF
>TRBV7-9|NA|TRBJ1-2
CASSGRVYGYTF
>TRBV15|NA|TRBJ2-5
CATSIGPDGQYF
>TRBV7-2|NA|TRBJ1-1
CASSQTTRAEAFF
>TRBV10-3|NA|TRBJ1-6
CAITSQTNSPLHF
>TRBV20-1|NA|TRBJ2-7
CSARAGLGAYEQYF
>TRBV29-1|TRBD1|TRBJ1-1
CSVLFRGRGTEAFF
>TRBV28|NA|TRBJ1-2
CASSLGQGKDYGYTF
>TRBV12-3/TRBV12-4|NA|TRBJ2-7
CASRPSGRSYEQYF
>TRBV20-1|TRBD1|TRBJ1-5
CSATPLTGENQPQHF
>TRBV6-2/TRBV6-3|NA|TRBJ1-5
CASSYGSWGTNQPQHF
>TRBV28|NA|TRBJ1-1
CASSAVQGGSTEAFF
>TRBV10-3|NA|TRBJ1-2
CAISEDGSSYGYTF
>TRBV2|NA|TRBJ2-2
CVSRNEEGRTGELFF
>TRBV30|TRBD2|TRBJ2-7
CAWSISSGRVYEQYF
>TRBV6-1|NA|TRBJ1-5
CASSEAGQGSNQPQHF
>TRBV6-1|NA|TRBJ2-7
CASSLLGTYEQYF
>TRBV13|TRBD1|TRBJ1-2
CASSLGLRGLSYTF
>TRBV27|NA|TRBJ2-7
CASSLGTASYEQYF
>TRBV30|TRBD1|TRBJ1-4
CAWSFDRGLEKLFF
>TRBV9|NA|TRBJ1-2
CASSVDGRDNYGYTF
>TRBV30|TRBD2|TRBJ2-2
CAWSSDLAGVTTGELFF
>TRBV28|NA|TRBJ1-2
CASGGGGYGYTF
>TRBV28|NA|TRBJ1-1
CASSSIQNTEAFF
>TRBV27|NA|TRBJ2-2
CASSYQGIAGELFF
>TRBV18|TRBD1|TRBJ2-7
CASSPLQGVTYEQYF
>TRBV2|NA|TRBJ1-1
CASSEAGSGMVGTEAFF
>TRBV5-6|NA|TRBJ1-1
CASSLADMSWAEAFF
>TRBV19|NA|TRBJ1-5
CASRTRDYNQPQHF
>TRBV11-2|NA|TRBJ1-5
CASSFGATSNQPQHF
>TRBV15|TRBD2|TRBJ2-2
CATSRGLSGKDTGELFF
>TRBV12-3/TRBV12-4|NA|TRBJ1-2
CASSFKKFGGGYTF
>TRBV30|NA|TRBJ2-5
CAWGDDGQETQYF
>TRBV28|TRBD1|TRBJ1-1
CASSTPGTGVYNEVTEAFF
>TRBV19|TRBD2|TRBJ2-2
CASSPSGANTGELFF
>TRBV6-5|NA|TRBJ1-6
CASSYKSRQKNNSPLHF
>TRBV30|TRBD1|TRBJ1-1
CAWSVTGGTEAFF
>TRBV12-3/TRBV12-4|NA|TRBJ2-2
CASSGTPHSAGELFF
>TRBV20-1|TRBD1|TRBJ2-1
CSAERTGSYNEQFF
>TRBV29-1|TRBD1|TRBJ1-2
CSVGGQGANYGYTF
>TRBV11-2|TRBD1|TRBJ2-7
CASSQTPWRDRDEQYF
>TRBV10-1|NA|TRBJ2-2
CASSGMGSGELFF
>TRBV3-1|NA|TRBJ1-5
CASSRTGGADQPQHF
>TRBV20-1|NA|TRBJ2-7
CSASPLGGMAYEQYF
>TRBV18|TRBD1|TRBJ2-7
CASSPIPGQVYEQYF